The 20 T cell receptor beta chains given below trace back to one sample, sequenced in a study of monozygotic twins with inflammatory bowel disease. Reprocessing the 5' RACE reads, TCRdb reports a single entry for every CDR3 protein and omits DNA. Its table lists around 210,000 distinct CDR3 sequences. The sequenced material came from blood. Every receptor here comes from a human donor with ulcerative colitis or Crohn's disease, or a healthy co-twin of an affected twin (not recorded which).

The genes are TRBV5-1 and TRBJ1-1. Germline V gene data show CDR1 as SGHRS and CDR2 as YFSETQ. The CDR3 runs 15 residues. CDR3 protein: CASSLAQGVNTEAFF.

This chain links TRBV7-2 with TRBJ1-1; TCRdb returns TRBD1, unconfirmable since there is no DNA. CDR1 is SGHTA and CDR2 is FQGNSA in the germline V gene. This CDR3 is built from 15 residues. CDR3 residues: CASSLFRSGVTEAFF.

The chain combines TRBV7-2 with TRBJ1-2. Per germline, CDR1 SGHTA and CDR2 FQGNSA. The CDR3 consists of 14 residues. The CDR3 reads CASSLVAREGGYTF.

This CDR3 reads CASSPTGRQETQYF. The chain employs TRBV5-5 and TRBJ2-5. The CDR3 loop spans 14 amino acids. Germline V CDR1 and CDR2: SGHKS, YYEKEE (reference sequence).

The chain combines TRBV5-1 with TRBJ2-7; the TRBD1 assignment by TCRdb is unverifiable without DNA. The CDR3 has 13 residues. Germline CDR1 and CDR2: SGHRS and YFSETQ. The CDR3 protein is CASSQGMTWEQYF.

This sequence joins TRBV10-3 and TRBJ1-1; TCRdb's D gene call, TRBD1, goes unchecked for lack of DNA. Germline V gene data show CDR1 as ENHRY and CDR2 as SYGVKD. CDR3 length: 13 residues. CDR3 in amino acids: CAISGDGCTEAFF.

The chain links TRBV5-6 to TRBJ2-3. This CDR3 has 12 residues. Germline CDR1 SGHDT, CDR2 YYEEEE. The CDR3 loop is CASSFGQDTQYF. The full variable domain, its missing parts supplied by reference TRBV5-6 and TRBJ2-3, is DAGVTQSPTHLIKTRGQQVTLRCSPKSGHDTVSWYQQALGQGPQFIFQYYEEEERQRGNFPDRFSGHQFPNYSSELNVNALLLGDSALYLCASSFGQDTQYFGPGTRLTVL.

The chain couples TRBV5-1 to TRBJ1-1; without DNA, the TCRdb call of TRBD1 cannot be checked. Germline V gene sequence: CDR1 SGHRS, CDR2 YFSETQ. This CDR3 contains 16 residues. The CDR3 protein is CASSSPGGPRNTEAFF.

The chain links TRBV11-2 to TRBJ2-1; TCRdb's D call of TRBD1 is untestable without DNA. Germline loops: CDR1 SGHAT, CDR2 FQNNGV. The CDR3 sequence is 18 residues long. The chain's CDR3 is CASSSRSTSPQGYNEQFF.

The CDR3 reads CASRPSGRGEQFF. This chain uses TRBV27 with TRBJ2-1; TCRdb proposes TRBD1, but this gene call is untestable without DNA. This CDR3 has 13 residues. Germline V CDR1 and CDR2: MNHEY, SMNVEV (reference sequence).

The chain links TRBV7-6 to TRBJ2-2; lacking DNA, the TRBD1 call made by TCRdb goes unchecked. CDR1 is SGHVS, CDR2 FNYEAQ, per germline. The CDR3 loop spans 17 amino acids. This CDR3 is CASSLSKGGPNTGELFF. Full variable domain (outside the CDR3, taken from reference TRBV7-6 and TRBJ2-2): GAGVSQSPRYKVTKRGQDVALRCDPISGHVSLYWYRQALGQGPEFLTYFNYEAQQDKSGLPNDRFSAERPEGSISTLTIQRTEQRDSAMYRCASSLSKGGPNTGELFFGEGSRLTVL.

This chain connects TRBV19 to TRBJ2-5; TCRdb returns TRBD1, unconfirmable since there is no DNA. This CDR3 comprises 14 residues. Germline V gene sequence: CDR1 LNHDA, CDR2 SQIVND (reference sequence). The CDR3 region is CASTPGGGLETQYF.

This CDR3 reads CASSRSVSNEQYF. This rearrangement joins TRBV3-1 to TRBJ2-7. The CDR3 is 13 amino acids. Germline assignment: CDR1 LGHDT and CDR2 YNNKEL (reference sequence).

This rearrangement joins TRBV20-1 to TRBJ1-2; lacking DNA, the TRBD1 call made by TCRdb goes unchecked. The CDR3 is made up of 15 amino acids. Germline-derived CDR1 and CDR2 are DFQATT and SNEGSKA (reference sequence). The CDR3 loop reads CSAREQGAYPYGYTF.

The chain links TRBV15 to TRBJ2-5; TCRdb picks TRBD1, but there is no DNA to check that call. Germline V gene sequence: CDR1 LNHNV, CDR2 YYDKDF (reference sequence). The CDR3 length is 15 residues. CDR3 region: CATSSVQGSGETQYF.

The J gene is TRBJ2-1, the V gene TRBV5-1; absent DNA, TCRdb's TRBD2 call cannot be checked. The length of the CDR3 is 16 residues. Germline CDR1 SGHRS, CDR2 YFSETQ. CDR3 region: CASSLDTYGRAAEQFF. Together with reference TRBV5-1 and TRBJ2-1, the CDR3 gives the full variable domain: KAGVTQTPRYLIKTRGQQVTLSCSPISGHRSVSWYQQTPGQGLQFLFEYFSETQRNKGNFPGRFSGRQFSNSRSEMNVSTLELGDSALYLCASSLDTYGRAAEQFFGPGTRLTVL.

The chain has TRBV7-2 and TRBJ1-2; TCRdb lists TRBD1, though no DNA is available to test this call. The CDR3 extends over 15 amino acids. In germline, CDR1 is SGHTA, CDR2 FQGNSA. This CDR3 reads CASSLADSLGRGYTF.

The rearrangement joins TRBV12-3 or TRBV12-4 to TRBJ1-1; as DNA is missing, the TRBD1 call by TCRdb cannot be tested. The CDR3 extends over 15 amino acids. CDR3 protein: CASSYDRGGNTEAFF.

The rearrangement uses TRBV5-6 and TRBJ2-3. The CDR3 spans 14 residues. The V gene's germline CDR1 is SGHDT and CDR2 YYEEEE. The CDR3 spells CASSLNSLTDTQYF.

The chain joins TRBV6-2 or TRBV6-3 to TRBJ2-1; TCRdb picks TRBD2, but there is no DNA to check that call. CDR3 length: 13 amino acids. Looked up from germline, CDR1 is MNHEY and CDR2 is SVGEGT. CDR3 in amino acids: CASSAAGYNEQFF.